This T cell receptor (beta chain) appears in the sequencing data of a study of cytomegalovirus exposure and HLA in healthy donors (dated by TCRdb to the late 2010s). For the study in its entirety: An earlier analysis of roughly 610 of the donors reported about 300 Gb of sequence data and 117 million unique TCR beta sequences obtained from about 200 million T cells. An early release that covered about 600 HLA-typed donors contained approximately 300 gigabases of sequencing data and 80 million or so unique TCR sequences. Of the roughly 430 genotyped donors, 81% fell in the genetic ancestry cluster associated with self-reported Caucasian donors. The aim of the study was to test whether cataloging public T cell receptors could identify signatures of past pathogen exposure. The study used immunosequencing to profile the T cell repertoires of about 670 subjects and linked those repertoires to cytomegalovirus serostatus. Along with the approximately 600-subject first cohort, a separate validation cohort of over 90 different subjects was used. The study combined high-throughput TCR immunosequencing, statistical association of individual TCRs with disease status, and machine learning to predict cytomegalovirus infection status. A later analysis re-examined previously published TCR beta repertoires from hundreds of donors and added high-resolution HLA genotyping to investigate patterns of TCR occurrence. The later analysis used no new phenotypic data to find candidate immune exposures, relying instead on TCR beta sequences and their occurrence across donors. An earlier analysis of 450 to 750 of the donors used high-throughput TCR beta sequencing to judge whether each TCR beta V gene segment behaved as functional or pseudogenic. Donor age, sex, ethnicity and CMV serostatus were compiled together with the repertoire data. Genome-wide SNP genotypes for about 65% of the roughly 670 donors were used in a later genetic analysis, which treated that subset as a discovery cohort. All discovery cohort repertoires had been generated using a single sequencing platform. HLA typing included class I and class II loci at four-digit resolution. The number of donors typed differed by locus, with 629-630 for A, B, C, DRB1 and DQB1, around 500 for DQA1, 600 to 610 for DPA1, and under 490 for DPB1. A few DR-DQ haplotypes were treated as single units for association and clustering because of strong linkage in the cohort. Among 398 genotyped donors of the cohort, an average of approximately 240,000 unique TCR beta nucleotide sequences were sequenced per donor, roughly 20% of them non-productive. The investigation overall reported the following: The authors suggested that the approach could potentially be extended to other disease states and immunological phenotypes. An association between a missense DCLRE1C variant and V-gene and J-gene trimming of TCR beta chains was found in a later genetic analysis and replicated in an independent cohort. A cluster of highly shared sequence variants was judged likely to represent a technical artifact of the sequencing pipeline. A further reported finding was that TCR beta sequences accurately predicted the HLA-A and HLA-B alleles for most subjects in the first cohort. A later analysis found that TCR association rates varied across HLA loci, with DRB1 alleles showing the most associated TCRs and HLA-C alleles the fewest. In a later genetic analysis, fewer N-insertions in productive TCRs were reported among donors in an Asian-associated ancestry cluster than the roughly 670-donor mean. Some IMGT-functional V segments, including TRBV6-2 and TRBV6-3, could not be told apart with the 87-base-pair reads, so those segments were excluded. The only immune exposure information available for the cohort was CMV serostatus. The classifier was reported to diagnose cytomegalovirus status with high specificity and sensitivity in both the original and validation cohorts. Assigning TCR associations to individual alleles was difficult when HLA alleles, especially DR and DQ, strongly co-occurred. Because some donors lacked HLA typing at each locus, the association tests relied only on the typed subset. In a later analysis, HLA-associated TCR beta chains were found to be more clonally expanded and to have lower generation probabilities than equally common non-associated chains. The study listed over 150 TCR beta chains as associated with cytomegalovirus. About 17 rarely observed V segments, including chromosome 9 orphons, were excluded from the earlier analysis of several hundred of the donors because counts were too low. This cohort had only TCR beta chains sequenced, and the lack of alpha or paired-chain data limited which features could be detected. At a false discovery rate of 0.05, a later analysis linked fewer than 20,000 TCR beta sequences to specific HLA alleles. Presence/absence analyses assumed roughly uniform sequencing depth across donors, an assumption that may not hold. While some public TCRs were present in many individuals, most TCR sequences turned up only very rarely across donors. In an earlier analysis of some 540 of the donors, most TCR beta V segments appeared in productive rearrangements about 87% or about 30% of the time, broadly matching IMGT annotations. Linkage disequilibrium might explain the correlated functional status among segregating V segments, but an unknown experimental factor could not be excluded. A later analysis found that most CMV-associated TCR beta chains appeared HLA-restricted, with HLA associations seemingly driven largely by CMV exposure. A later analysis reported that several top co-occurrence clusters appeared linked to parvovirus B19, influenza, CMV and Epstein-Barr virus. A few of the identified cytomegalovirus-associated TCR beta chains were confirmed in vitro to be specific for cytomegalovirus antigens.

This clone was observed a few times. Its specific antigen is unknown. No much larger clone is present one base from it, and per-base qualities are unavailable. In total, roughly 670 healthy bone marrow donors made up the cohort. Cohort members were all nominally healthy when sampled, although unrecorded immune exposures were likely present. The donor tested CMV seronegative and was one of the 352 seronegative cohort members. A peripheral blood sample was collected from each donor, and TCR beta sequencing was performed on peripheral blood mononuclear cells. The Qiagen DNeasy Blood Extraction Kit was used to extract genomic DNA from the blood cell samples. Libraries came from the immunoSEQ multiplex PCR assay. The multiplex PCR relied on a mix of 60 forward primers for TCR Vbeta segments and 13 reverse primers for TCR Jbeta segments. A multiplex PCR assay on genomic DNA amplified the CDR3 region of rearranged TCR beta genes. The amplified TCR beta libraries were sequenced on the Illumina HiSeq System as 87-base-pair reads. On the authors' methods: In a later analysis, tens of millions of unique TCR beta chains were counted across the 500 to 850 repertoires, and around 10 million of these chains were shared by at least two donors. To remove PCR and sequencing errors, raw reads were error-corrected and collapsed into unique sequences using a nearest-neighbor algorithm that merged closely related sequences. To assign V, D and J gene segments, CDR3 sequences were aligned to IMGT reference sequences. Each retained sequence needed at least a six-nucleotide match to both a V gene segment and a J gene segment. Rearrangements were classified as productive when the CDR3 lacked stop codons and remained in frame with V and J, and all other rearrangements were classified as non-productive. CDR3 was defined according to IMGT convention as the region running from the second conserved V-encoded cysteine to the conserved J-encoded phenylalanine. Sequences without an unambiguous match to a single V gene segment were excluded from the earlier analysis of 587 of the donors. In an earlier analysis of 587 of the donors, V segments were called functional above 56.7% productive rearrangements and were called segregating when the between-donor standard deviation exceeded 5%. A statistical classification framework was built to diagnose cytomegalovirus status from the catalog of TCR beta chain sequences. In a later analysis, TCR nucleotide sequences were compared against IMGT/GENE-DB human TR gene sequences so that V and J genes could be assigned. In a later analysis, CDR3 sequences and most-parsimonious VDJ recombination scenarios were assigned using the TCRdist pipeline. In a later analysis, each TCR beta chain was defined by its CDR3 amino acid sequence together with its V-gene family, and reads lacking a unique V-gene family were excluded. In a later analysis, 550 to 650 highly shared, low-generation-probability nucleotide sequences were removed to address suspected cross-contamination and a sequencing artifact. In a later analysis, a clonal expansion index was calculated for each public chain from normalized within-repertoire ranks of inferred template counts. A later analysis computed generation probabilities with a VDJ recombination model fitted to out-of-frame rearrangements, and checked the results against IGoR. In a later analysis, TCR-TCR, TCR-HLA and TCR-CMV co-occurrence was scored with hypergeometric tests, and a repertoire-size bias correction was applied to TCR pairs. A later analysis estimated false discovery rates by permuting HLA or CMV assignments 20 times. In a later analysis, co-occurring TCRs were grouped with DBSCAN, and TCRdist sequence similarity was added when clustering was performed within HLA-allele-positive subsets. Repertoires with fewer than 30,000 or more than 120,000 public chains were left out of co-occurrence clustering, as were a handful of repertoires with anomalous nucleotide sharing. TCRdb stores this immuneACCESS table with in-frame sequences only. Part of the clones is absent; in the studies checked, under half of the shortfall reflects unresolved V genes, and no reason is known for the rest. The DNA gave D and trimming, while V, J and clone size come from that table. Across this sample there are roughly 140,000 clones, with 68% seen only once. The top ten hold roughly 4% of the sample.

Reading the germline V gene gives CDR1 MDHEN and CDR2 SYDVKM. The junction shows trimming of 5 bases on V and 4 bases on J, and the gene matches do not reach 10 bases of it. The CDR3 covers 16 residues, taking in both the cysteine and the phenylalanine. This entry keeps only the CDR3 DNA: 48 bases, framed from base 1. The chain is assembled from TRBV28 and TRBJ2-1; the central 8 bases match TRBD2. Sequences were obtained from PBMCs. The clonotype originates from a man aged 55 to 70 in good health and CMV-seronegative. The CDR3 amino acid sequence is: CASSSPGLATYNEQFF. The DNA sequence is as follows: TGTGCCAGCAGTAGCCCCGGACTAGCTACTTACAATGAGCAGTTCTTC.